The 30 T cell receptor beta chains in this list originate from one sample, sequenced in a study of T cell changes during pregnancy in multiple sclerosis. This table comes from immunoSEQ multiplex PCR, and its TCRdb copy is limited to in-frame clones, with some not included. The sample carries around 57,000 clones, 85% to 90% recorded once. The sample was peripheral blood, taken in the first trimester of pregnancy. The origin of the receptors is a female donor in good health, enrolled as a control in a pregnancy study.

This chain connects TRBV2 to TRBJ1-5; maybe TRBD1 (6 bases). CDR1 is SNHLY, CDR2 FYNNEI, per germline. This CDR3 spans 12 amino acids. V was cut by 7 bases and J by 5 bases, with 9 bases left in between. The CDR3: CASTTGYQPQHF. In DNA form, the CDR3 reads TGTGCCAGCACCACAGGGTATCAGCCCCAGCATTTT.

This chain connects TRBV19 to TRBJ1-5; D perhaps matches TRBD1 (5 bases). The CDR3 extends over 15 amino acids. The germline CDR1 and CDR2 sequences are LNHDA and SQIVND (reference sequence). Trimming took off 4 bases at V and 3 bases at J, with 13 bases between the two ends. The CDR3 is CASSKGRAHNQPQHF. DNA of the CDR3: TGTGCCAGTAGTAAAGGCAGGGCCCACAATCAGCCCCAGCATTTT.

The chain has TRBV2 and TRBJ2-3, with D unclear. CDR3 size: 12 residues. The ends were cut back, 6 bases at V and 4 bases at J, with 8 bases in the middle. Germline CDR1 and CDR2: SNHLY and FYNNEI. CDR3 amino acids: CASRIDSDTQYF. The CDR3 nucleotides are TGTGCCAGCAGAATAGACTCAGATACGCAGTATTTT.

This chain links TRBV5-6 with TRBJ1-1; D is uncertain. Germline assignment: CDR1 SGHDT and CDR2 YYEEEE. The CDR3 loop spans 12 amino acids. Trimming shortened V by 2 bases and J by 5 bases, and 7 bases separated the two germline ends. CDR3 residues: CASSLVRTEAFF. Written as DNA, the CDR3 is TGTGCCAGCAGCTTAGTGCGGACTGAAGCTTTCTTT.

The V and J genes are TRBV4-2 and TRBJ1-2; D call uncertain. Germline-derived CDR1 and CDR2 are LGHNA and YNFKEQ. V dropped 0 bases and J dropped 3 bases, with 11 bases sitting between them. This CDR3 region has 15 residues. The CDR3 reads CASSQEQPNYYGYTF. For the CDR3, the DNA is TGTGCCAGCAGCCAAGAACAGCCTAACTACTATGGCTACACCTTC.

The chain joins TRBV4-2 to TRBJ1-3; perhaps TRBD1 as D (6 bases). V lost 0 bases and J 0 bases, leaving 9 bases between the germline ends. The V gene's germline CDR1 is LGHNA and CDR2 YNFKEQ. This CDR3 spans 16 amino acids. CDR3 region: CASSQEGGHSGNTIYF. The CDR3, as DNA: TGTGCCAGCAGCCAAGAAGGGGGACACTCTGGAAACACCATATATTTT.

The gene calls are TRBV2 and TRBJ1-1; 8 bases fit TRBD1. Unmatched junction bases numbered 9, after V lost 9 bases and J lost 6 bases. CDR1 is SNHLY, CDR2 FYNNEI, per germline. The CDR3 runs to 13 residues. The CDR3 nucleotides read TGTGCCAGAGGACAGGGAAGTAGGGCTGAAGCTTTCTTT. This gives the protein CARGQGSRAEAFF.

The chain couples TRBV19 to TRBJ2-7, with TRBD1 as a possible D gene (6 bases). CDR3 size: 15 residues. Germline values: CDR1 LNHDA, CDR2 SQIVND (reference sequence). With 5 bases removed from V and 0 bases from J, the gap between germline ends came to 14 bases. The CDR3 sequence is CASSLGTLSSYEQYF. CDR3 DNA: TGTGCCAGTAGTCTCGGGACACTAAGCTCCTACGAGCAGTACTTC.

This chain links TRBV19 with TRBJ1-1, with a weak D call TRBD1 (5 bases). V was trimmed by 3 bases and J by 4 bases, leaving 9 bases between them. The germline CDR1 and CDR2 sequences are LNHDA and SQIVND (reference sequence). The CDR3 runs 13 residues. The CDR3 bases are TGTGCCAGTAGTATTACAGGATCCACTGAAGCTTTCTTT. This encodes CASSITGSTEAFF.

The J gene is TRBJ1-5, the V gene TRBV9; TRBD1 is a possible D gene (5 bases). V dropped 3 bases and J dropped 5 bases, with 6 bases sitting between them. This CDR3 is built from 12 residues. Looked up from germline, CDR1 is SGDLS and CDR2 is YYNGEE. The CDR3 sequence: CASSGGDQPQHF. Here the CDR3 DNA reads TGTGCCAGCAGCGGGGGGGATCAGCCCCAGCATTTT.

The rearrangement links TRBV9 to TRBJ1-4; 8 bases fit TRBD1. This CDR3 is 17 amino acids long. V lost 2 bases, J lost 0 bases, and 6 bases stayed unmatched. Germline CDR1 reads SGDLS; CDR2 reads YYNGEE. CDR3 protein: CASSVGAQGATNEKLFF. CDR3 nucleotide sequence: TGTGCCAGCAGCGTCGGGGCACAGGGGGCAACTAATGAAAAACTGTTTTTT.

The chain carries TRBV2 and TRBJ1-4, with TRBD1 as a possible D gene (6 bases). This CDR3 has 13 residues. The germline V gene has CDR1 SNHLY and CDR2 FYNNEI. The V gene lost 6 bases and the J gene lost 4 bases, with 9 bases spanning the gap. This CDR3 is CASRGQVNEKLFF. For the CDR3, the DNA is TGTGCCAGCAGGGGACAAGTTAATGAAAAACTGTTTTTT. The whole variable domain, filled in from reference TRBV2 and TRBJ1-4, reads EPEVTQTPSHQVTQMGQEVILRCVPISNHLYFYWYRQILGQKVEFLVSFYNNEISEKSEIFDDQFSVERPDGSNFTLKIRSTKLEDSAMYFCASRGQVNEKLFFGSGTQLSVL.

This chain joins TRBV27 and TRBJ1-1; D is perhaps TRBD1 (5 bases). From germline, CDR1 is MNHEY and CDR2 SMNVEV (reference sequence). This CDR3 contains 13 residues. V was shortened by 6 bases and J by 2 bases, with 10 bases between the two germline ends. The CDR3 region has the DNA TGTGCCAGCAGACCAACAGGTAACACTGAAGCTTTCTTT. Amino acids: CASRPTGNTEAFF.

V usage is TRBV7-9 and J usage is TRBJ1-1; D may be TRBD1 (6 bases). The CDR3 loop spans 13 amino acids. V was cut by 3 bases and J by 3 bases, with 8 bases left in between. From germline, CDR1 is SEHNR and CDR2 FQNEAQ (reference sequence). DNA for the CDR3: TGTGCCAGCAGCTTTAACAGGGACACTGAAGCTTTCTTT. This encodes CASSFNRDTEAFF.

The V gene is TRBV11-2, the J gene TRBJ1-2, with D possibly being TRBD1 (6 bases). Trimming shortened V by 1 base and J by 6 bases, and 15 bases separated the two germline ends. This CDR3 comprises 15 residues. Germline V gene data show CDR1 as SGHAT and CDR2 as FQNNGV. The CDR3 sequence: CASSLGVGAPHGYTF. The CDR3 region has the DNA TGTGCCAGCAGCTTAGGGGTGGGGGCGCCCCATGGCTACACCTTC.

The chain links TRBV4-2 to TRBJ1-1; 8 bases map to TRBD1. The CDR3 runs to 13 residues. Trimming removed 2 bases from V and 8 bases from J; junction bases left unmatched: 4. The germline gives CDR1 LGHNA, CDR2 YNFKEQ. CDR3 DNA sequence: TGTGCCAGCAGCCAATCGCGGGACAGGGAAGCTTTCTTT. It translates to CASSQSRDREAFF.

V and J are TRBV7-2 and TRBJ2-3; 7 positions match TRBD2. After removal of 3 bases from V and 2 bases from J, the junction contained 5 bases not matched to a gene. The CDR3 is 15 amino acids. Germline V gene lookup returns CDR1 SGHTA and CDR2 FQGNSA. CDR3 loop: CASSLSGDYTDTQYF. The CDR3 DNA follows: TGTGCCAGCAGCTTGAGCGGGGATTACACAGATACGCAGTATTTT.

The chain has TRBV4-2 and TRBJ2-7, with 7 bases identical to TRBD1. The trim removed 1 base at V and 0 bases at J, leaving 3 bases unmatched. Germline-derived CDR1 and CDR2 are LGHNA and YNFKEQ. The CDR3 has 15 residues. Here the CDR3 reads CASSQGTGHSYEQYF. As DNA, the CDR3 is TGTGCCAGCAGCCAAGGGACAGGACACTCCTACGAGCAGTACTTC.

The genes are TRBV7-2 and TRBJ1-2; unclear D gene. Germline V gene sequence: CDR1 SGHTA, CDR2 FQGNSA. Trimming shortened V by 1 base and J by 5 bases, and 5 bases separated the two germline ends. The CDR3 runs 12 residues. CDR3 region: CASSLDSYGYTF. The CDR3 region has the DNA TGTGCCAGCAGCTTAGACAGTTATGGCTACACCTTC.

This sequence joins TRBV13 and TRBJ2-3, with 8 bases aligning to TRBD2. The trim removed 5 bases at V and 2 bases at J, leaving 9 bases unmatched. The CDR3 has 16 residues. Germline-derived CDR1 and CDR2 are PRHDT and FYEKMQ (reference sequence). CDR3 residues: CASSIESGGYTDTQYF. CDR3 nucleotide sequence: TGTGCCAGCAGCATAGAGAGCGGGGGTTACACAGATACGCAGTATTTT.

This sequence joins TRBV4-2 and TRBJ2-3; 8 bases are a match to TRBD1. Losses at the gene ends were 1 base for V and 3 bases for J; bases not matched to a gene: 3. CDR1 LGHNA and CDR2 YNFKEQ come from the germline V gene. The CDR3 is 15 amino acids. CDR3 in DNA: TGTGCCAGCAGCCAAGGTCAGGGGGCTACAGATACGCAGTATTTT. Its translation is CASSQGQGATDTQYF.

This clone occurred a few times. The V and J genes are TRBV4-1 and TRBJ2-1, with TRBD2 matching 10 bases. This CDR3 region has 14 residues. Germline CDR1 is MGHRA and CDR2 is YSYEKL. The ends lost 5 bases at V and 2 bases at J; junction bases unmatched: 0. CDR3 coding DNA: TGCGCCAGCAGCGGGACTAGCGCCTACAATGAGCAGTTCTTC. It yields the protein CASSGTSAYNEQFF.

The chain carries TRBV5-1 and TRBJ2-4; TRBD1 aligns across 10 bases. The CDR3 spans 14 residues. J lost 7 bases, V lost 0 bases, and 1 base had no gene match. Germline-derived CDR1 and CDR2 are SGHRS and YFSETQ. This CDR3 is CASSLEGQGNIQYF. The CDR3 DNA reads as TGCGCCAGCAGCTTGGAGGGACAGGGGAACATTCAGTACTTC.

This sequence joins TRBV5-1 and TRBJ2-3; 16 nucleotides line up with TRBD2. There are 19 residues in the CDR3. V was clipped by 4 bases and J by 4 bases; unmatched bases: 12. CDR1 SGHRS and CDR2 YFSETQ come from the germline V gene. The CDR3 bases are TGCGCCAGCAGCCCGGCAGGGGAAGGGACTAGCGGGGGGGCAGATACGCAGTATTTT. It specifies CASSPAGEGTSGGADTQYF.

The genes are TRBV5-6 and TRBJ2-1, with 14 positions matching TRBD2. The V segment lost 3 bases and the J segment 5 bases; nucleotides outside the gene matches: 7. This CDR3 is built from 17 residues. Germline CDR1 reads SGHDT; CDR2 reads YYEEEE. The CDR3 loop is CASSSLTSGGANNEQFF. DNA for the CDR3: TGTGCCAGCAGCTCGCTGACTAGCGGGGGGGCCAACAATGAGCAGTTCTTC.

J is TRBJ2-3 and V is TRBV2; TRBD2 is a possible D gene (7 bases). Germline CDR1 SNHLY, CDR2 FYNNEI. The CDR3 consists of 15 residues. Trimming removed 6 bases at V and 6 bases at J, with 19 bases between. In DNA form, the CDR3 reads TGTGCCAGCAGGGGGGCTCGGGGGGTTGGGGATACGCAGTATTTT. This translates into CASRGARGVGDTQYF.

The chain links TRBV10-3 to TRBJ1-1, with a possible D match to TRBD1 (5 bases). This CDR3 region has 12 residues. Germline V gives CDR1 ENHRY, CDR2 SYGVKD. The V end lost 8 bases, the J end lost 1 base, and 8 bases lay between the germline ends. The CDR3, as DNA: TGTGCCATCGGAACAGGGAACACTGAAGCTTTCTTT. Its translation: CAIGTGNTEAFF.

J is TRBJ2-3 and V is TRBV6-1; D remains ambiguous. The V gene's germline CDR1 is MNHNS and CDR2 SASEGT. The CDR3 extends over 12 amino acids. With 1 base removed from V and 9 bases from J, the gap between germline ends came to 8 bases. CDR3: CASSEGAPTQYF. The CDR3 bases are TGTGCCAGCAGTGAAGGGGCCCCCACGCAGTATTTT.

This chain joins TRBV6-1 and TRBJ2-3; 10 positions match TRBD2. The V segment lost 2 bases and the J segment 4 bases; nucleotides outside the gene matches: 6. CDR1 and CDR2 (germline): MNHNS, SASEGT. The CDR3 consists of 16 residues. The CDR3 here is CASSELASGGPDTQYF. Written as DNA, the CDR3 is TGTGCCAGCAGTGAATTGGCTAGCGGGGGCCCAGATACGCAGTATTTT.

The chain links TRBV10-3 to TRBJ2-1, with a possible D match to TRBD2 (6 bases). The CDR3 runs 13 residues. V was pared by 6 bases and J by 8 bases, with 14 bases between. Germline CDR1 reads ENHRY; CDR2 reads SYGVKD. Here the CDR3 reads CAISELALYEQFF. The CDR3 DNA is TGTGCCATCAGCGAACTAGCTCTCTATGAGCAGTTCTTC.